This T cell receptor beta chain was profiled in a study of T cell responses to AZD1222 COVID-19 vaccine. Note on this clone: Its antigen is unidentified.

Germline V gene data show CDR1 as SNHLY and CDR2 as FYNNEI. The CDR3 consists of 14 residues. Between the trimmed V and J ends, which lost 7 bases and 0 bases, there was a span of 10 bases. Notes on the study in general: Seropositive status at baseline applied to only five to seven AZD1222 recipients.

Measured with immunoSEQ multiplex PCR; TCRdb has only the in-frame clones, and not every one. This sample has some 150,000 clones, with 80% to 95% found just once. The source is an adult in good health. The chain joins TRBV2 to TRBJ1-5, with unresolved D. The sequences come from peripheral blood, collected on day 0 of MenACWY control vaccination. CDR3 bases: TGTGCCAGCACGGCGGGCCATAGCAATCAGCCCCAGCATTTT. Translating gives CASTAGHSNQPQHF.